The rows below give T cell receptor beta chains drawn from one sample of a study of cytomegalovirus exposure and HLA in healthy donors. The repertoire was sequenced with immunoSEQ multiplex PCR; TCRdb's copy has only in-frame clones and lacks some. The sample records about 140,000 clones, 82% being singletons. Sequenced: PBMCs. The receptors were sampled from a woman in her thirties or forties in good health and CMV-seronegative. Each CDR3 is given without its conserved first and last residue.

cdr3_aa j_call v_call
ASSRDRGYEQY TRBJ2-7 TRBV18
ASSSGQSSYNEQF TRBJ2-1 TRBV9
AGSPAANTGELF TRBJ2-2 TRBV2
ASSQGQGFSYEQY TRBJ2-7 TRBV4-3
ASSFGGQGHEQY TRBJ2-7 TRBV28
ASSVGVDTEAF TRBJ1-1 TRBV19
ASSLAGTGGRYYEQY TRBJ2-7 TRBV5-5
ASSSVGGGNGNTIY TRBJ1-3 TRBV28
ASSMTGQETQY TRBJ2-5 TRBV2
ASSQIGTRDSGELF TRBJ2-2 TRBV4-3
ASSSPGTGLSYEQY TRBJ2-7 TRBV11-2
ASSSTGVTEAF TRBJ1-1 TRBV6-6
ASSLSGHEQY TRBJ2-7 TRBV28
ASSGTGLTYEQY TRBJ2-7 TRBV19
ASSAQGRFEQF TRBJ2-1 TRBV9
ATNTGGAVKNIQY TRBJ2-4 TRBV28
ASSVGQDYGYT TRBJ1-2 TRBV9
ASSRVKPGQGSNEQF TRBJ2-1 TRBV4-1
ASSVGGGREETQY TRBJ2-5 TRBV9
ASRPGQGAVTDTQY TRBJ2-3 TRBV28
ASSLGNLAGEQF TRBJ2-1 TRBV11-3
ASSIQVYRGLSTDTQY TRBJ2-3 TRBV19
ASSPRLAVIADTQY TRBJ2-3 TRBV27
ASSYSLGLVYNEQF TRBJ2-1 TRBV6-5
ASGWTSGNENEQF TRBJ2-1 TRBV12-5
ASSFRTSGSGSETQY TRBJ2-5 TRBV11-2
ASSSGTGGFQPQH TRBJ1-5 TRBV27
ASSFRGGYVYT TRBJ1-2 TRBV28
ASSLVGLAGGRNEQF TRBJ2-1 TRBV7-2
ASSEYTPGLAGVYNEQF TRBJ2-1 TRBV10-2
ASSLVPGLAWANEQF TRBJ2-1 TRBV5-1
AISSSTSGTTDTQY TRBJ2-3 TRBV10-3
ASRRDLVYNEQF TRBJ2-1 TRBV6-5
ASSEFPAGSYNEQF TRBJ2-1 TRBV10-1
ASSKVGTSAKDTQY TRBJ2-3 TRBV21-1
ASSSTGTLTHEQY TRBJ2-7 TRBV5-8
ASSLLGNGQSGPDGYT TRBJ1-2 TRBV27
ASSLSPAGGYNEQF TRBJ2-1 TRBV5-1
ASSLQGAVRETQY TRBJ2-5 TRBV5-6
ASSAGTATYSGNTIY TRBJ1-3 TRBV11-3
ASTMGLAESYEQY TRBJ2-7 TRBV7-2
ASSLSQGYSYT TRBJ1-2 TRBV14
ASSLIEGQTNTEAF TRBJ1-1 TRBV5-6
ASSLLNFGTDYGYT TRBJ1-2 TRBV5-8
SAPGVNNEQF TRBJ2-1 TRBV29-1
ASSLGLETQY TRBJ2-5 TRBV13
ASSPPVYEAF TRBJ1-1 TRBV28
ASSVGNRHSLSPGGYT TRBJ1-2 TRBV9
ASSDGAYEQY TRBJ2-7 TRBV2
ASSPRSAGGPREQF TRBJ2-1 TRBV7-9
SAPLRYEQY TRBJ2-7 TRBV20-1
ATSSGTSSNTDTQY TRBJ2-3 TRBV15
ASSSTRLAGDGQY TRBJ2-7 TRBV6-5
ASSLPTTGGGDEQF TRBJ2-1 TRBV28
ASSQDRAQGLFSGNTIY TRBJ1-3 TRBV4-1
ASSRDSQTHSGNTIY TRBJ1-3 TRBV7-2
ASRDFGGVDEQY TRBJ2-7 TRBV6-5